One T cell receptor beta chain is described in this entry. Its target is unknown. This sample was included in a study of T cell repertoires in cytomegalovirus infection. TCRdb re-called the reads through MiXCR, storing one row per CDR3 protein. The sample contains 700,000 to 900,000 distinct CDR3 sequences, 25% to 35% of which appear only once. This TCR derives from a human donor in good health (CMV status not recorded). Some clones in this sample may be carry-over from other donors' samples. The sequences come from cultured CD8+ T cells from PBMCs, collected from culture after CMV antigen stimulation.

The CDR3 region is CASHHASTRWGYTF. DNA of the CDR3: TGTGCCAGCCACCACGCTTCCACGAGGTGGGGCTACACCTTC. The chain employs TRBV7-4 and TRBJ1-2; no clear D. The germline gives CDR1 SGHVT, CDR2 SQSDAQ. There are 14 residues in the CDR3. Deletions cut 8 bases from V and 8 bases from J, with 21 bases between.